These T cell receptor beta chains were read from a single sample in a study of CD8+ T cells in alopecia areata. Some clones are missing from TCRdb's copy, which holds only in-frame ones; the method was immunoSEQ multiplex PCR. The sample carries over 150,000 clones, 50% to 65% recorded once. Sequenced material: CD8+ T cells sorted from blood, taken at week 24, from a patient treated with tofacitinib. These receptors originate from a human donor with alopecia areata. Both conserved end residues are part of each CDR3. A D gene is named only where the DNA matches it firmly. Size tells how often a clone was seen (once, few, many) or the class of an expanded clone, and some rows leave it out.

CDR3,DNA,size,V,J,D
CASSYSGGTEETQYF,TGTGCCAGCAGTTACTCTGGCGGAACGGAAGAGACCCAGTACTTC,-,TRBV6-5,TRBJ2-5,-
CASRGASYEQYF,TGTGCCAGCAGGGGTGCCTCCTACGAGCAGTACTTC,-,TRBV27,TRBJ2-7,-
CASSVQGHNEQFF,TGTGCCAGCAGCGTACAGGGCCACAATGAGCAGTTCTTC,-,TRBV9,TRBJ2-1,-
CASSIPRDRDAGELFF,TGTGCCAGTAGTATTCCCCGGGACAGGGATGCGGGGGAGCTGTTTTTT,few,TRBV19,TRBJ2-2,TRBD1
CATKSDSNQPQHF,TGTGCCACGAAGTCTGATAGCAATCAGCCCCAGCATTTT,-,TRBV10-3,TRBJ1-5,-
CASSQDRQGNTEAFF,TGCGCCAGCAGCCAAGATAGACAGGGGAACACTGAAGCTTTCTTT,-,TRBV4-3,TRBJ1-1,TRBD1
CASSPQLAGVEDGELFF,TGTGCCAGCAGTCCACAACTAGCGGGGGTTGAGGACGGGGAGCTGTTTTTT,many,TRBV27,TRBJ2-2,TRBD2
CASSLGDEQYF,TGTGCCAGCAGCTTAGGCGACGAGCAGTACTTC,-,TRBV7-9,TRBJ2-7,-
CAWSAVGEQYF,TGTGCCTGGAGCGCCGTGGGCGAGCAGTACTTC,-,TRBV30,TRBJ2-7,-
CASGLNEQYF,TGTGCCAGCGGTCTCAACGAGCAGTACTTC,-,TRBV2,TRBJ2-7,-
CASSLTGAGNTIYF,TGTGCCAGCAGCTTGACAGGGGCTGGGAACACCATATATTTT,few,TRBV7-2,TRBJ1-3,TRBD1
CAWTGGYEQYF,TGTGCCTGGACAGGGGGCTACGAGCAGTACTTC,-,TRBV30,TRBJ2-7,TRBD1
CSVVPGQGASGANVLTF,TGCAGCGTGGTACCGGGACAGGGGGCTTCTGGGGCCAACGTCCTGACTTTC,few,TRBV29-1,TRBJ2-6,TRBD1
CASSDGSAGGTDTQYF,TGTGCCAGCAGTGACGGTTCCGCGGGGGGCACAGATACGCAGTATTTT,few,TRBV2,TRBJ2-3,TRBD2
CSVLSSQESGQNYGYTF,TGCAGCGTCCTCAGTTCGCAGGAGTCAGGCCAAAACTATGGCTACACCTTC,-,TRBV29-1,TRBJ1-2,-
CSGWDNDIQYF,TGCAGCGGGTGGGACAACGACATTCAGTACTTC,-,TRBV29-1,TRBJ2-4,-
CASSSRRDRGQETQYF,TGTGCCAGCAGCTCAAGGAGGGACAGGGGCCAAGAGACCCAGTACTTC,-,TRBV7-6,TRBJ2-5,TRBD1
CASSSYQETQYF,TGTGCCAGCAGCTCGTACCAAGAGACCCAGTACTTC,-,TRBV5-6,TRBJ2-5,-
CASSLTRAGFGYGEQFF,TGCGCCAGCAGCCTAACCCGGGCAGGGTTCGGTTACGGTGAGCAGTTCTTC,-,TRBV4-3,TRBJ2-1,-
CASSLVISGANVLTF,TGTGCCAGCAGCTTAGTGATCTCTGGGGCCAACGTCCTGACTTTC,-,TRBV7-6,TRBJ2-6,-
CASRTYNEQFF,TGTGCCAGCAGAACCTACAATGAGCAGTTCTTC,-,TRBV2,TRBJ2-1,-
CASSLSGQYEQYF,TGTGCCAGCAGCTTAAGCGGACAGTACGAGCAGTACTTC,-,TRBV11-2,TRBJ2-7,-
CASSLAGNNSPLHF,TGTGCCAGCAGCTTAGCAGGGAACAATTCACCCCTCCACTTT,-,TRBV7-8,TRBJ1-6,-
CASSLDGENEQYF,TGTGCCAGCAGCTTAGACGGGGAGAACGAGCAGTACTTC,-,TRBV7-2,TRBJ2-7,-
CASSYGMRQPQHF,TGTGCCAGCAGTTACGGAATGCGGCAGCCCCAGCATTTT,once,TRBV6-5,TRBJ1-5,-
CASSQKRDMKTSGANVLTF,TGTGCCAGCAGCCAGAAAAGGGACATGAAGACCTCTGGGGCCAACGTCCTGACTTTC,-,TRBV7-9,TRBJ2-6,-
CASGDRDYEQYF,TGTGCCAGTGGGGACAGGGACTACGAGCAGTACTTC,-,TRBV19,TRBJ2-7,TRBD1
CASSQDRGDEAFF,TGCGCCAGCAGCCAAGATCGGGGGGATGAAGCTTTCTTT,few,TRBV4-1,TRBJ1-1,-
CASSFADTQYF,TGTGCCAGCAGTTTTGCCGATACGCAGTATTTT,-,TRBV27,TRBJ2-3,-
CAWSVVTGRTEAFF,TGTGCCTGGAGTGTAGTAACGGGGAGGACTGAAGCTTTCTTT,once,TRBV30,TRBJ1-1,-
CASSVVAGNTEAFF,TGTGCCAGCAGCGTAGTTGCAGGGAACACTGAAGCTTTCTTT,-,TRBV9,TRBJ1-1,-
CASSLSASNQPQHF,TGTGCCAGCAGCTTATCCGCTAGCAATCAGCCCCAGCATTTT,-,TRBV7-6,TRBJ1-5,-
CATSRPEGNQPQHF,TGTGCCACCAGCAGGCCAGAGGGCAATCAGCCCCAGCATTTT,once,TRBV15,TRBJ1-5,-
CASIDSYEQYF,TGTGCCAGCATTGACTCCTACGAGCAGTACTTC,-,TRBV25-1,TRBJ2-7,-
CASSQEGGLETQYF,TGTGCCAGCAGCCAAGAGGGGGGGCTGGAGACCCAGTACTTC,few,TRBV4-2,TRBJ2-5,-
CASSSTMTYEQYF,TGTGCCAGCAGCTCGACAATGACCTACGAGCAGTACTTC,-,TRBV5-6,TRBJ2-7,-